The entry below gives a single T cell receptor beta chain sequence along with its context. The antigen remains undetermined. Germline CDR1 and CDR2: WSHSY and SAAADI. Trimming left V 3 bases short and J 0 bases short, with 15 bases between. The CDR3 consists of 17 residues. Data came from immunoSEQ multiplex PCR; TCRdb stores just in-frame clones and leaves some out. The sample contains tens of thousands of clones, about 90% of which appear only once. The sample is drawn from a study of T cell responses to AZD1222 COVID-19 vaccine. Whole-study findings and limits: Nearly half of spike-specific TCRs reportedly target variant regions that are unmutated in the B.1.351 and B.1.1.7 variants. Spike-wide vaccine-associated CD4 TCRs dominated at 160-218 and 743-854. It should be noted that donors were predominantly white British and more often female, and clonal diversity was possibly underestimated. Following two doses of AZD1222, Spike-specific TCR breadth and depth rose.

Sequenced material: peripheral blood, taken on day 0 of AZD1222 vaccination. The rearrangement uses TRBV10-2 and TRBJ1-3, with a possible D match to TRBD1 (5 bases). This clonotype originated in an adult in good health. The CDR3 coding sequence is TGCGCCAGCAGTGATCCCCGGGCTGGGACCTCTGGAAACACCATATATTTT. As protein: CASSDPRAGTSGNTIYF.